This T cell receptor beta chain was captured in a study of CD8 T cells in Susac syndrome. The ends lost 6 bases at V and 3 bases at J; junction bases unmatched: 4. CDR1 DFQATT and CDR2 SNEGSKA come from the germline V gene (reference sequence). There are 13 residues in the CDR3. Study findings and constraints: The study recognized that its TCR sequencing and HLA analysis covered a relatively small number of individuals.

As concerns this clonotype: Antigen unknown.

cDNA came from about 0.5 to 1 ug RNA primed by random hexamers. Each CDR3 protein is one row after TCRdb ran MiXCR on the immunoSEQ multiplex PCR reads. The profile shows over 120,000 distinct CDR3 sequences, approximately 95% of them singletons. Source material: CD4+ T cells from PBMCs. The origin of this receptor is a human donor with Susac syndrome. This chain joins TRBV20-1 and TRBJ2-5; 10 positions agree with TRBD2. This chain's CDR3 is CSASGLAEETQYF. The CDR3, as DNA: TGCAGTGCAAGCGGACTAGCGGAAGAGACCCAGTACTTC.